Sequencing of this TCR beta chain was carried out in a study of blood T cell repertoires in COVID-19. On the study more broadly: The United States, Italy and Spain were the sources of the acute and convalescent COVID-19 samples. PBMCs, B-cell-depleted T cells, or T cells provided the cDNA or gDNA that made up the material.

Per the original data handling: Scientists estimated how many nucleated cells there were by amplifying reference gene primers. Assay used: immunoSEQ multiplex PCR; TCRdb lists only in-frame clones, some missing. V, J and clone size are those of that table, while D and trimming were read from the DNA. The repertoire has roughly 320,000 clones, 80% to 90% of them found once; the top ten carry 6.3%. Material for sequencing was peripheral blood. The TCR sequence derives from a woman aged 50 to 60 with COVID-19, enrolled during active disease.

Written as DNA, the CDR3 is TGTGCCAGCAGCAAACTAGCGGGAGATGACAATGAGCAGTTCTTC. Amino acid sequence: CASSKLAGDDNEQFF. The V call is TRBV21-1, the J call TRBJ2-1; the table names TRBD2, a call not compared with the DNA. TRBV21-1 is an annotated pseudogene. There are 15 residues in the CDR3.